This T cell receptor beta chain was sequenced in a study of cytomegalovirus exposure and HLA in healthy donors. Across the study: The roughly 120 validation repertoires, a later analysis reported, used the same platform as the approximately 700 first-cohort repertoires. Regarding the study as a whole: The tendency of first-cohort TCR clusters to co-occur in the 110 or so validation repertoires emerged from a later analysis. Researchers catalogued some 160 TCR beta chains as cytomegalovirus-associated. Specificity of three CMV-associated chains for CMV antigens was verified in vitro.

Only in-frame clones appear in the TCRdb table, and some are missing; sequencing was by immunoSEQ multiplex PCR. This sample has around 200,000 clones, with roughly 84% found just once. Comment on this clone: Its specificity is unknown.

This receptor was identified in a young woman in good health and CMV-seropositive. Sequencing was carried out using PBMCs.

Here the CDR3 reads CASSLDRLGEQYF. The CDR3 nucleotides read TGTGCCAGCTCGTTGGACAGGTTGGGCGAGCAGTACTTC. The chain recombines TRBV18 with TRBJ2-7; 7 bases agree with TRBD1. V gave up 6 bases and J gave up 6 bases; unmatched junction bases: 8. CDR3 size: 13 residues. Germline CDR1 KGHSH, CDR2 LQKENI. Using reference TRBV18 and TRBJ2-7 for the parts outside the CDR3, the full variable domain is NAGVMQNPRHLVRRRGQEARLRCSPMKGHSHVYWYRQLPEEGLKFMVYLQKENIIDESGMPKERFSAEFPKEGPSILRIQQVVRGDSAAYFCASSLDRLGEQYFGPGTRLTVT.